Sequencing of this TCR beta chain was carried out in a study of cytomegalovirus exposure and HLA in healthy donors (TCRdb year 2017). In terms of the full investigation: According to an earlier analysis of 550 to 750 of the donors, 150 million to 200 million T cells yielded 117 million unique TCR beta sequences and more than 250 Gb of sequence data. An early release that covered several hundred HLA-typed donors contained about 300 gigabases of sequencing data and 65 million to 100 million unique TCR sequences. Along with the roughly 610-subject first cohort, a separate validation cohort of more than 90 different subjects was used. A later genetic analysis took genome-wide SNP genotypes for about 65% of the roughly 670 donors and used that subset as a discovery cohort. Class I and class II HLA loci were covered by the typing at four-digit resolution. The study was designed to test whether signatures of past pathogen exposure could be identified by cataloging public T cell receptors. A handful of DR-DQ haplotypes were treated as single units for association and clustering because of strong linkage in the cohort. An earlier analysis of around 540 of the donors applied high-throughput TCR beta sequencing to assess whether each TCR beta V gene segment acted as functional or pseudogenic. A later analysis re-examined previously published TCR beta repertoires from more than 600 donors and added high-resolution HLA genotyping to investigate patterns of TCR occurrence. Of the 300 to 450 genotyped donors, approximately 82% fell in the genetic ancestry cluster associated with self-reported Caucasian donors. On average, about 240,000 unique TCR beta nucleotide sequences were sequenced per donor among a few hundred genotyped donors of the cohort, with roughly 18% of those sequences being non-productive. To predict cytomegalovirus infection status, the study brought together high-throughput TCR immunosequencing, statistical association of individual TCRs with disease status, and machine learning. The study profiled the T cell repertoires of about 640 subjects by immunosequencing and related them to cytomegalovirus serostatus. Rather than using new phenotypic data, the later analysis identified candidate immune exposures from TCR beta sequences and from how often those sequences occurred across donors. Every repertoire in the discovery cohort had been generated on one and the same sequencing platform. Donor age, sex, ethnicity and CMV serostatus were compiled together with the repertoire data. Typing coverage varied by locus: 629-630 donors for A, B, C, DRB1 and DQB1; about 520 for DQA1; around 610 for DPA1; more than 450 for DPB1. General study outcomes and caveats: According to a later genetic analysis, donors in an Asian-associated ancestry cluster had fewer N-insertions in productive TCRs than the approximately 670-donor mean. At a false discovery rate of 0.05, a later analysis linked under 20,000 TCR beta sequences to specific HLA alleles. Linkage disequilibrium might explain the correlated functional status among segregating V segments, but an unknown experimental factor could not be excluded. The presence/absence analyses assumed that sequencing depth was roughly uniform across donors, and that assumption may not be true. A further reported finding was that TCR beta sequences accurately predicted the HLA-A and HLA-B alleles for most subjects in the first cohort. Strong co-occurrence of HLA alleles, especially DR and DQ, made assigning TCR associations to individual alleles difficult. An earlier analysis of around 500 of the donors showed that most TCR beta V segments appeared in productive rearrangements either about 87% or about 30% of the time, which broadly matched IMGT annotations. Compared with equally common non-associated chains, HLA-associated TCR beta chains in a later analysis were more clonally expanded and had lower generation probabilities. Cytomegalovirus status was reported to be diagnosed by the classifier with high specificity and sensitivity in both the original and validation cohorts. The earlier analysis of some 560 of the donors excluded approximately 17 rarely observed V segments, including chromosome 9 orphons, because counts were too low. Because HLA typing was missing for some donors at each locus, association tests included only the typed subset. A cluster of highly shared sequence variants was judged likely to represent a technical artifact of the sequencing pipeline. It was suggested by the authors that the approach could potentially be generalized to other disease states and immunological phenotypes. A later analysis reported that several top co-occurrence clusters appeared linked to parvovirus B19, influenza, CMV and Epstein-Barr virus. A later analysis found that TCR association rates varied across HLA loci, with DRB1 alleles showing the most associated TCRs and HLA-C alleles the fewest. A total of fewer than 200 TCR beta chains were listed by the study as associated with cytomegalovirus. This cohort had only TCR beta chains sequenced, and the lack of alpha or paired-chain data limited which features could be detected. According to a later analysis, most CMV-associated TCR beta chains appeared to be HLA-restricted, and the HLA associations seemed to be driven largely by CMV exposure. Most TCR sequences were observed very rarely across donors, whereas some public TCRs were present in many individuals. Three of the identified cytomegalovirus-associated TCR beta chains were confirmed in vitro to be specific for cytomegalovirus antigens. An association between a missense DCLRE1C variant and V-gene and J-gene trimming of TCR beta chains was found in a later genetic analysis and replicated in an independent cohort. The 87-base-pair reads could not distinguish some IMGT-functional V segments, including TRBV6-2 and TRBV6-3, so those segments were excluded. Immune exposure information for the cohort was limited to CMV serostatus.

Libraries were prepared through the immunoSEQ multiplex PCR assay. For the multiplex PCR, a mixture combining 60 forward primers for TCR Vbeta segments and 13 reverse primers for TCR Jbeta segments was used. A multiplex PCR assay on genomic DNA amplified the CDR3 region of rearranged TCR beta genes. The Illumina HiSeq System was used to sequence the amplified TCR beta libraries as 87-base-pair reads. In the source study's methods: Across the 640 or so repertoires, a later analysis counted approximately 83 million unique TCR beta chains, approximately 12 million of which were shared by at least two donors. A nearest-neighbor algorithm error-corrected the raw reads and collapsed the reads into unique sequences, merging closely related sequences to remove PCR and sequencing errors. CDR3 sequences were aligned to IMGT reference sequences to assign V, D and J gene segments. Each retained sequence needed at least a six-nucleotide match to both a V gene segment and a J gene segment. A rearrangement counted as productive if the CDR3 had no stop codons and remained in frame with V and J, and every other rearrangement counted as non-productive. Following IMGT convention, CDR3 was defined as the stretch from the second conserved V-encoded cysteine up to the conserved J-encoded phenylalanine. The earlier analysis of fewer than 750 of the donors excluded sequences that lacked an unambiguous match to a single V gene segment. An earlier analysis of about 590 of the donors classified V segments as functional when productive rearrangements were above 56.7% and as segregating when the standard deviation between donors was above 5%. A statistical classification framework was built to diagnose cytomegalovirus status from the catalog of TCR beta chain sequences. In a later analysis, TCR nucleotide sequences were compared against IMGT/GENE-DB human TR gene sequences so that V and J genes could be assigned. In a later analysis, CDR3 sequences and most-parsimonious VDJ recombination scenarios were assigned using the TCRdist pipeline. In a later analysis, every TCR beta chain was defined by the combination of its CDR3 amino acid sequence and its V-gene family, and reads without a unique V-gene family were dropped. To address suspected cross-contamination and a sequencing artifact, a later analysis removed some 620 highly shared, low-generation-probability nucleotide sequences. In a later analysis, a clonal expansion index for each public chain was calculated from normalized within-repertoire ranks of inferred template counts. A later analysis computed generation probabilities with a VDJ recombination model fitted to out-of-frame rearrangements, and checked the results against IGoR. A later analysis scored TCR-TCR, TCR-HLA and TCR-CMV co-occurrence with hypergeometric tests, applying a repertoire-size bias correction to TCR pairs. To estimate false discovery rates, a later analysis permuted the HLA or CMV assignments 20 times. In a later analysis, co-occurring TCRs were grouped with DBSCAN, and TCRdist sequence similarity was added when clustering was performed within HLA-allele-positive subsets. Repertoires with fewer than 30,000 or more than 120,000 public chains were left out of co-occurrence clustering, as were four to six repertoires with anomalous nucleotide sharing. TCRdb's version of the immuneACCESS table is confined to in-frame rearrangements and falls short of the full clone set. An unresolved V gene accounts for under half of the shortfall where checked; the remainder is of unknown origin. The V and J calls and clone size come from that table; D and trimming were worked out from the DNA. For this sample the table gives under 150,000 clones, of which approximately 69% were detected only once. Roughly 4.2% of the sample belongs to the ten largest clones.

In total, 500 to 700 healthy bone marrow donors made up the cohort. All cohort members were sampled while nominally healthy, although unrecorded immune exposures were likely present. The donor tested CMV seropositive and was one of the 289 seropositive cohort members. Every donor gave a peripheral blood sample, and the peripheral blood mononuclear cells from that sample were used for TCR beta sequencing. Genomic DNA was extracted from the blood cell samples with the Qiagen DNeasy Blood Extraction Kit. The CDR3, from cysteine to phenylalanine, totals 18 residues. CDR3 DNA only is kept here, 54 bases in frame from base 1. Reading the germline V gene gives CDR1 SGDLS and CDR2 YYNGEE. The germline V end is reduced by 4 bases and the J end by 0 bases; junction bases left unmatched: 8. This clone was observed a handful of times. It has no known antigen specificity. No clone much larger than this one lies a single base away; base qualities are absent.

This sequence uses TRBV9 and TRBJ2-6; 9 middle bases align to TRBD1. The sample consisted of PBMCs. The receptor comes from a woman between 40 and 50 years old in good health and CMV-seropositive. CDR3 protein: CASSPRGQGFSGANVLTF. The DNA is TGTGCCAGCAGCCCACGGGGACAGGGATTCTCTGGGGCCAACGTCCTGACTTTC.